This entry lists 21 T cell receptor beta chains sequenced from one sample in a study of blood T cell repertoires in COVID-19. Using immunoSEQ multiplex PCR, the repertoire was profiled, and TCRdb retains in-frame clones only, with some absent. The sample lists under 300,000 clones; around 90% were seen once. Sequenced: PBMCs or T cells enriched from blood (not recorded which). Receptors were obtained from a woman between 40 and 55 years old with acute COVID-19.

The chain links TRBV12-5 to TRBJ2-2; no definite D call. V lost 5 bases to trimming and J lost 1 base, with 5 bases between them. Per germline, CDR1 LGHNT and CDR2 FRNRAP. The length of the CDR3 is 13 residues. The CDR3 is CASGLVNTGELFF. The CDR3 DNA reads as TGTGCTAGTGGTCTAGTGAACACCGGGGAGCTGTTTTTT.

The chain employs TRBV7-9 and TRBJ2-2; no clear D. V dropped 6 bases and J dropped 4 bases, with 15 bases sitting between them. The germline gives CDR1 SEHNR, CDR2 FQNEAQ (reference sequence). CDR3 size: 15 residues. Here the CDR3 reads CASRSPLPVTGELFF. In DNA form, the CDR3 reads TGTGCCAGCAGGTCCCCCTTGCCGGTCACCGGGGAGCTGTTTTTT.

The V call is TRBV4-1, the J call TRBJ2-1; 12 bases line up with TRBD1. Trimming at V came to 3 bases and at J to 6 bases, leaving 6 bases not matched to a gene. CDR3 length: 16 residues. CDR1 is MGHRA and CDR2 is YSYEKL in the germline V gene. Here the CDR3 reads CASSHDGDRGRNEQFF. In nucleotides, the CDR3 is TGCGCCAGCAGCCATGATGGGGACAGGGGGCGCAATGAGCAGTTCTTC.

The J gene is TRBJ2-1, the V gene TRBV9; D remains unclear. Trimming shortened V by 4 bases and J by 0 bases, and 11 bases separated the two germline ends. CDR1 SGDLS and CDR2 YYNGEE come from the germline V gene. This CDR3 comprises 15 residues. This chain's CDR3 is CASSPSPGSYNEQFF. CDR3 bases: TGTGCCAGCAGCCCTTCCCCGGGCTCCTACAATGAGCAGTTCTTC.

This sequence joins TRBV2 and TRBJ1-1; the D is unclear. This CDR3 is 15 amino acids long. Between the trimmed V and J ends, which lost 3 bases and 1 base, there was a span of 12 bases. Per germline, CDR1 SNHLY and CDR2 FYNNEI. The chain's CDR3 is CASSDERVKNTEAFF. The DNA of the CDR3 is TGTGCCAGCAGTGACGAGAGAGTTAAGAACACTGAAGCTTTCTTT.

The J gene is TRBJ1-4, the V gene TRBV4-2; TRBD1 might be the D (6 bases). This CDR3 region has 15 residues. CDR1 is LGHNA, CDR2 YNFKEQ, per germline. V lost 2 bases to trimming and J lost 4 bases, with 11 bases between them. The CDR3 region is CASSQKTGDNEKLFF. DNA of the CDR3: TGTGCCAGCAGCCAAAAGACAGGCGATAATGAAAAACTGTTTTTT.

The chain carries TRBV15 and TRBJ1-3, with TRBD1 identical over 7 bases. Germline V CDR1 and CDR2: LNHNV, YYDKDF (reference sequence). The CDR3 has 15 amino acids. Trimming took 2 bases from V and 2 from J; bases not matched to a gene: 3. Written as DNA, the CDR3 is TGTGCCACCAGCAGACAGGGGGAGACTGGAAACACCATATATTTT. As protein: CATSRQGETGNTIYF.

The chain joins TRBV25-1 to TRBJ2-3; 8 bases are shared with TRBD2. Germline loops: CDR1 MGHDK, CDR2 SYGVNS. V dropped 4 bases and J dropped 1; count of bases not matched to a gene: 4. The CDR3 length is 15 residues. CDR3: CASSVPLAGTDTQYF. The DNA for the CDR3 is TGTGCCAGCAGTGTACCACTAGCGGGCACAGATACGCAGTATTTT.

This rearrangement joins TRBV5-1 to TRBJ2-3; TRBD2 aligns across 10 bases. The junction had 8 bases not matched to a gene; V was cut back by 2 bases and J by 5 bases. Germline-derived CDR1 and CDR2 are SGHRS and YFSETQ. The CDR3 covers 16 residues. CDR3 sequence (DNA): TGCGCCAGCAGCTTAAATAGCGGGGGGCAAGGAGATACGCAGTATTTT. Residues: CASSLNSGGQGDTQYF.

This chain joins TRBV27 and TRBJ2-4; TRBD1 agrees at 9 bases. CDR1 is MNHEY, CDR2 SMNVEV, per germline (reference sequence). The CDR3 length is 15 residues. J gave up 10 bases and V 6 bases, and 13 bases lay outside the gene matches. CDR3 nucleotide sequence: TGTGCCAGCAGCGACATAACCGGGACAGGGAGGATTCAGTACTTC. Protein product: CASSDITGTGRIQYF.

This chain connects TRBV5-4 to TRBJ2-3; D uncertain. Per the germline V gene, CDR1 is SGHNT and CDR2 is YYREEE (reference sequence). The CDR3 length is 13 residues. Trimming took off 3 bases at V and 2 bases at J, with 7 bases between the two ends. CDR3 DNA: TGTGCCAGCAGCTCACTTTCCACAGATACGCAGTATTTT. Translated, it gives CASSSLSTDTQYF. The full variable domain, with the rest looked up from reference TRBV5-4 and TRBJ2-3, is ETGVTQSPTHLIKTRGQQVTLRCSSQSGHNTVSWYQQALGQGPQFIFQYYREEENGRGNFPPRFSGLQFPNYSSELNVNALELDDSALYLCASSSLSTDTQYFGPGTRLTVL.

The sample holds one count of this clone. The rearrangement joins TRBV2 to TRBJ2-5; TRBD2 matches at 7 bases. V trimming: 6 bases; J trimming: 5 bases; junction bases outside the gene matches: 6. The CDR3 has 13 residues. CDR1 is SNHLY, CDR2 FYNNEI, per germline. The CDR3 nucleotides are TGTGCCAGCAGACAGACTAGCTTGGAGACCCAGTACTTC. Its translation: CASRQTSLETQYF.

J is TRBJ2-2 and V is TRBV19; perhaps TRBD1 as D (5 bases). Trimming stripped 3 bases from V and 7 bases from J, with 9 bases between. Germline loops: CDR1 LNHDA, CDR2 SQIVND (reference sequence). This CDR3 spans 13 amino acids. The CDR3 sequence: CASSMQGGGELFF. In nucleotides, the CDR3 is TGTGCCAGTAGTATGCAGGGTGGCGGGGAGCTGTTTTTT.

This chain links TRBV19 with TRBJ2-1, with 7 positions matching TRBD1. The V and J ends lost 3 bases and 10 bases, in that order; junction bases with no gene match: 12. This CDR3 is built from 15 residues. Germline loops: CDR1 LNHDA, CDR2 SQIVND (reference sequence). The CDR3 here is CASSISRGSTWEQFF. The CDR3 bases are TGTGCCAGTAGTATCAGCAGGGGGTCGACATGGGAGCAGTTCTTC.

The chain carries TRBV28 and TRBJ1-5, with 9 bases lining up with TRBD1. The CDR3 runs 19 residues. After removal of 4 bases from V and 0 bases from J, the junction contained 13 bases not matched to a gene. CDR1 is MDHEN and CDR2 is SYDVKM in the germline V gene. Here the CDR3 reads CASSSPGTGTLYSNQPQHF. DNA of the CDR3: TGTGCCAGCAGTTCCCCCGGGACAGGGACCCTCTATAGCAATCAGCCCCAGCATTTT.

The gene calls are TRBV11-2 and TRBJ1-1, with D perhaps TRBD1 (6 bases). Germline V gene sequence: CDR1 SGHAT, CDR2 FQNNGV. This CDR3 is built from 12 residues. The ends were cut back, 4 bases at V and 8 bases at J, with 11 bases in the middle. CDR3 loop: CASSSRTAEAFF. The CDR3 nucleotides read TGTGCCAGCAGCTCCCGGACAGCAGAAGCTTTCTTT. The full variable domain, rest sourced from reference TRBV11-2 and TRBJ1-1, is EAGVAQSPRYKIIEKRQSVAFWCNPISGHATLYWYQQILGQGPKLLIQFQNNGVVDDSQLPKDRFSAERLKGVDSTLKIQPAKLEDSAVYLCASSSRTAEAFFGQGTRLTVV.

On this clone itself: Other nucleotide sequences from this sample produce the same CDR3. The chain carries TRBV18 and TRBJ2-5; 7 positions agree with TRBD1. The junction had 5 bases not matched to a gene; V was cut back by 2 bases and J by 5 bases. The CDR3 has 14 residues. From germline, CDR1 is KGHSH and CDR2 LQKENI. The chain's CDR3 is CASSPRTGRETQYF. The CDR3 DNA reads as TGTGCCAGCTCACCAAGGACAGGCCGGGAGACCCAGTACTTC.

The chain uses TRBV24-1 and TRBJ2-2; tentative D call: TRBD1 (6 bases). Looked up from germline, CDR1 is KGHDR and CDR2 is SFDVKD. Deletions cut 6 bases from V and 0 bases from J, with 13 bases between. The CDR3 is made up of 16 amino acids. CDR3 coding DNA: TGTGCCACCAGTTTACGGGACACTCCGAACACCGGGGAGCTGTTTTTT. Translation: CATSLRDTPNTGELFF.

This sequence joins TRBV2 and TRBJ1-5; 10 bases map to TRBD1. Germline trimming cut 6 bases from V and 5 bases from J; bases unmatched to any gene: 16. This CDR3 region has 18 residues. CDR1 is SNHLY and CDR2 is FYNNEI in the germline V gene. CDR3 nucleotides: TGTGCCAGCAGCGACCACGCTCGACAGGGGGCTTACGATCAGCCCCAGCATTTT. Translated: CASSDHARQGAYDQPQHF.

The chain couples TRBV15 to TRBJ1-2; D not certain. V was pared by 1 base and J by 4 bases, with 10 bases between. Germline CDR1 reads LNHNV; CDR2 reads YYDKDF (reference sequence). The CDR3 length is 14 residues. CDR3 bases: TGTGCCACCAGCAGAGCGCGGGATGGCTATGGCTACACCTTC. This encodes CATSRARDGYGYTF.

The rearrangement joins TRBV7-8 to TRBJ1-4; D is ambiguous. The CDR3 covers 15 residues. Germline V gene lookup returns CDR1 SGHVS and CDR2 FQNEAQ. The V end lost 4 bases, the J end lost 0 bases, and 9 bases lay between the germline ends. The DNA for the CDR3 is TGTGCCAGCAGCTCTAGGGAGGCAACTAATGAAAAACTGTTTTTT. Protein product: CASSSREATNEKLFF.